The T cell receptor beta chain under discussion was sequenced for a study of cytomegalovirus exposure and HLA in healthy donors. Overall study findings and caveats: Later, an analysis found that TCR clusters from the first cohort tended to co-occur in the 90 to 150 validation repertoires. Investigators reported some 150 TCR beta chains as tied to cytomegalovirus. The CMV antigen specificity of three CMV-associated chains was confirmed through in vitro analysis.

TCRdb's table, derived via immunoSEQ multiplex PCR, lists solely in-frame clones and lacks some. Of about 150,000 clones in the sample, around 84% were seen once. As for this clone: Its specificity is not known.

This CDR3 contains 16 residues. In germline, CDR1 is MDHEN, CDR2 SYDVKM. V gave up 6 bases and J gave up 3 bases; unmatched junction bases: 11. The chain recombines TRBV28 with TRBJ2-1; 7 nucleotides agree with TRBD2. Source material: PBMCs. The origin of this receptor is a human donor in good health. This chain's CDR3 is CASSTSGTTNYNEQFF. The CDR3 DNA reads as TGTGCCAGCAGCACCTCCGGGACTACGAACTACAATGAGCAGTTCTTC. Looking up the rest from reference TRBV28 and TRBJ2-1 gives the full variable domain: DVKVTQSSRYLVKRTGEKVFLECVQDMDHENMFWYRQDPGLGLRLIYFSYDVKMKEKGDIPEGYSVSREKKERFSLILESASTNQTSMYLCASSTSGTTNYNEQFFGPGTRLTVL.